These 15 T cell receptor beta chains were all obtained from the same sample, sequenced in a study of T cells in localized non-small cell lung cancer. Some clones are missing from TCRdb's copy, which holds only in-frame ones; the method was immunoSEQ multiplex PCR. This table has approximately 70,000 clones, about 90% appearing once. Sequenced here: peripheral blood, sampled before any cancer treatment. Receptors originate from a male donor aged 60 or over with stage III squamous cell lung carcinoma.

The rearrangement links TRBV10-3 to TRBJ2-7, with a possible D match to TRBD2 (6 bases). The V end lost 10 bases, the J end lost 5 bases, and 18 bases lay between the germline ends. The CDR3 sequence is 13 residues long. Germline V CDR1 and CDR2: ENHRY, SYGVKD. The CDR3 loop is CASIGGSLNEQYF. CDR3 DNA: TGTGCCAGCATAGGAGGGTCCTTGAACGAGCAGTACTTC.

This chain connects TRBV19 to TRBJ1-6; no definite D call. CDR1 and CDR2 (germline): LNHDA, SQIVND (reference sequence). The CDR3 is 12 residues long. Trimming stripped 8 bases from V and 10 bases from J, with 12 bases between. The CDR3 DNA is TGTGCCAGTTCGTCAAAAGAGTCACCCCTCCACTTT. It is translated as CASSSKESPLHF.

The chain recombines TRBV9 with TRBJ2-2; 9 positions match TRBD1. This CDR3 has 14 residues. Looked up from germline, CDR1 is SGDLS and CDR2 is YYNGEE. V lost 3 bases to trimming and J lost 9 bases; unmatched junction nucleotides: 6. CDR3 coding DNA: TGTGCCAGCAGCGCAGGACAGGGGCGAAGGGAGCTGTTTTTT. This codes for CASSAGQGRRELFF.

This chain uses TRBV19 with TRBJ1-5; perhaps TRBD1 as D (6 bases). V lost 9 bases to trimming and J lost 7 bases, with 19 bases between them. There are 14 residues in the CDR3. Germline V lookup: CDR1 LNHDA, CDR2 SQIVND (reference sequence). Written as DNA, the CDR3 is TGTGCCAGCGGAGGGGGAACTCAAATCCAGCCCCAGCATTTT. This encodes CASGGGTQIQPQHF.

This CDR3 reads CSVDRGNTGELFF. The CDR3 DNA follows: TGCAGCGTTGACAGGGGAAACACCGGGGAGCTGTTTTTT. V is TRBV29-1 and J is TRBJ2-2, with a possible D match to TRBD1 (6 bases). Trimming took off 3 bases at V and 2 bases at J, with 7 bases between the two ends. The germline CDR1 and CDR2 sequences are SQVTM and ANQGSEA. The CDR3 loop spans 13 amino acids.

CDR3 sequence: CASSIDRPTNEKLFF. The CDR3 DNA is TGCGCCAGCAGCATAGACAGGCCAACTAATGAAAAACTGTTTTTT. This chain joins TRBV5-1 and TRBJ1-4, with D possibly being TRBD1 (6 bases). Germline V gene data show CDR1 as SGHRS and CDR2 as YFSETQ. Between the trimmed V and J ends, which lost 4 bases and 0 bases, there was a span of 10 bases. The CDR3 runs to 15 residues. The complete variable domain, with remaining parts taken from reference TRBV5-1 and TRBJ1-4, reads KAGVTQTPRYLIKTRGQQVTLSCSPISGHRSVSWYQQTPGQGLQFLFEYFSETQRNKGNFPGRFSGRQFSNSRSEMNVSTLELGDSALYLCASSIDRPTNEKLFFGSGTQLSVL.

This rearrangement joins TRBV6-5 to TRBJ1-1; D perhaps matches TRBD1 (6 bases). The germline gives CDR1 MNHEY, CDR2 SVGAGI. The CDR3 has 14 residues. Deletions cut 8 bases from V and 3 bases from J, with 16 bases between. The CDR3 sequence: CASRPSGQHTEAFF. The CDR3 coding sequence is TGTGCCAGCCGACCATCAGGACAGCACACTGAAGCTTTCTTT.

This rearrangement joins TRBV19 to TRBJ2-1, with D possibly matching TRBD2 (6 bases). Germline V gene data show CDR1 as LNHDA and CDR2 as SQIVND (reference sequence). The CDR3 is 18 residues long. Trimming pared 10 bases from V and 0 bases from J, leaving 25 bases between. The CDR3 DNA reads as TGTGCCACCCGACGGGAGAGCCGAGGTACCTACTCCTACAATGAGCAGTTCTTC. It translates to CATRRESRGTYSYNEQFF.

The gene calls are TRBV7-9 and TRBJ2-7; D is ambiguous. V lost 1 base and J 1 base, leaving 11 bases between the germline ends. Germline assignment: CDR1 SEHNR and CDR2 FQNEAQ (reference sequence). The CDR3 consists of 15 residues. Here the CDR3 reads CASSLGGAPSYEQYF. CDR3 DNA sequence: TGTGCCAGCAGCTTAGGGGGTGCTCCATCCTACGAGCAGTACTTC.

This CDR3 is CASSLAIDRFADTQYF. Here the CDR3 DNA reads TGCGCCAGCAGCTTGGCCATCGACAGGTTTGCAGATACGCAGTATTTT. The V and J genes are TRBV5-1 and TRBJ2-3; a weak D match, TRBD1 (6 bases). The CDR3 is 16 amino acids. Trimming took 0 bases from V and 4 from J, leaving 15 bases between them. Per germline, CDR1 SGHRS and CDR2 YFSETQ.

This clone was found a few times. V usage is TRBV7-2 and J usage is TRBJ1-5, with D unclear. Trimming pared 3 bases from V and 0 bases from J, leaving 0 bases between. The V gene's germline CDR1 is SGHTA and CDR2 FQGNSA. The CDR3 sequence is 12 residues long. The CDR3 sequence is CASSFSNQPQHF. In DNA, the CDR3 is TGTGCCAGCAGCTTTAGCAATCAGCCCCAGCATTTT.

This chain links TRBV6-5 with TRBJ2-5, with D possibly matching TRBD1 (6 bases). This CDR3 region has 15 residues. Deletions cut 4 bases from V and 3 bases from J, with 15 bases between. CDR1 is MNHEY, CDR2 SVGAGI, per germline. The CDR3 nucleotides read TGTGCCAGCAGTTCCCCCTCGACAGGAAAAGAGACCCAGTACTTC. As protein: CASSSPSTGKETQYF.

The rearrangement uses TRBV14 and TRBJ2-6, with D perhaps TRBD1 (6 bases). Germline CDR1 is SGHDN and CDR2 is FVKESK. Trimming took off 4 bases at V and 3 bases at J, with 19 bases between the two ends. The CDR3 contains 18 residues. CDR3 region: CASSPRTVSFGGANVLTF. The CDR3 DNA reads as TGTGCCAGCAGCCCCCGGACAGTTTCCTTTGGTGGGGCCAACGTCCTGACTTTC.

V usage is TRBV6-1 and J usage is TRBJ2-1, with D tentatively TRBD1 (6 bases). The CDR3 extends over 17 amino acids. CDR1 MNHNS and CDR2 SASEGT come from the germline V gene. V was trimmed by 2 bases and J by 3 bases, leaving 17 bases between them. In nucleotides, the CDR3 is TGTGCCAGCAGTGAAAAAGAGGCAGGGGTAATCTACAATGAGCAGTTCTTC. Protein product: CASSEKEAGVIYNEQFF.

The CDR3 protein is CASQGRVDNTGELFF. The CDR3 region has the DNA TGCGCCAGCCAAGGACGAGTCGATAACACCGGGGAGCTGTTTTTT. This chain uses TRBV5-1 with TRBJ2-2; no firm D call. CDR1 is SGHRS and CDR2 is YFSETQ in the germline V gene. The CDR3 consists of 15 residues. Trimming took off 7 bases at V and 2 bases at J, with 15 bases between the two ends.